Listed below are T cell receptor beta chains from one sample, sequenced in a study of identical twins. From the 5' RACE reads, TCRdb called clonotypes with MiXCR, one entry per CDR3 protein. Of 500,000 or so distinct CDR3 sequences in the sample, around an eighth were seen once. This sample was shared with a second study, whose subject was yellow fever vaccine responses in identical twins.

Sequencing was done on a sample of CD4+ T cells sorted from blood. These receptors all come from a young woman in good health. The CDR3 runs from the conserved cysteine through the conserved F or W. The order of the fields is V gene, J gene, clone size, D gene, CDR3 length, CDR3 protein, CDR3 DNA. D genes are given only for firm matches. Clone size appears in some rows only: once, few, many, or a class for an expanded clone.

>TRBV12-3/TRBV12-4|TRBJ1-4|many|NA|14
CASSVQGRGEKLFF
TGTGCCAGCAGTGTCCAGGGGCGGGGTGAAAAACTGTTTTTT
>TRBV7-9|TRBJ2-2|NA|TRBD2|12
CALAGNTGELFF
TGTGCTCTAGCGGGAAACACCGGGGAGCTGTTTTTT
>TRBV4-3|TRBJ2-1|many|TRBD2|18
CASSQGLAGVGSYNEQFF
TGCGCCAGCAGCCAAGGACTAGCGGGAGTAGGTTCCTACAATGAGCAGTTCTTC
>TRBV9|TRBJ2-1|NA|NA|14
CASSVATSFSEQFF
TGTGCCAGCAGCGTGGCCACTAGTTTCTCCGAGCAGTTCTTC
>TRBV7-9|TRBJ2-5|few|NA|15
CASSPIGTAGETQYF
TGTGCCAGCAGCCCGATCGGGACGGCTGGGGAGACCCAGTACTTC
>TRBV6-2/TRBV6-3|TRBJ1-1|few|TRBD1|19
CASSYPGTGGWGLNTEAFF
TGTGCCAGCAGTTACCCCGGGACAGGGGGCTGGGGACTGAACACTGAAGCTTTCTTT
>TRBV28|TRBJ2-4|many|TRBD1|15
CASSFLQGTKNIQYF
TGTGCCAGCAGTTTCCTACAGGGGACCAAAAACATTCAGTACTTC
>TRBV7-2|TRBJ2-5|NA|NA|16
CASSLRETLSQETQYF
TGTGCCAGCAGCTTACGGGAGACACTCTCTCAAGAGACCCAGTACTTC
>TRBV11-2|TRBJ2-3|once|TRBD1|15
CASSTVGQNTDTQYF
TGTGCCAGCAGCACGGTGGGACAGAACACAGATACGCAGTATTTT
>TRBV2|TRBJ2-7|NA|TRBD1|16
CASSEDRGLYLYEQYF
TGTGCCAGCAGTGAAGACAGGGGTTTATATCTCTACGAGCAGTACTTC
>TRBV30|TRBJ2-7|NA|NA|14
CAWAGTTNGYEQYF
TGTGCCTGGGCAGGGACGACAAACGGCTACGAGCAGTACTTC
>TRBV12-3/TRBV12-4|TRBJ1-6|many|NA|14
CASSSLPPNSPLHF
TGTGCCAGCAGCTCGCTGCCGCCTAATTCACCCCTCCACTTT
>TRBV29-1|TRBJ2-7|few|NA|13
CSVEAGNGYEQYF
TGCAGCGTTGAGGCAGGGAATGGGTACGAGCAGTACTTC
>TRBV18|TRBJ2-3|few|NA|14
CASSIATGPDTQYF
TGTGCCAGCTCAATCGCCACGGGACCAGATACGCAGTATTTT
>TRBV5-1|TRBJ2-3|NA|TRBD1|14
CASSLQGAEDTQYF
TGCGCCAGCAGCCTACAGGGGGCGGAGGATACGCAGTATTTT
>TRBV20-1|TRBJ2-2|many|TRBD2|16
CSARPPGGRGTGELFF
TGCAGTGCTAGACCTCCCGGCGGGAGGGGCACCGGGGAGCTGTTTTTT
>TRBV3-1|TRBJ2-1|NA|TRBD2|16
CASSRERGLLYNEQFF
TGTGCCAGCAGCCGGGAGCGGGGGCTCCTATACAATGAGCAGTTCTTC
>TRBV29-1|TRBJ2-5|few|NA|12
CSGGEQGRTQYF
TGCAGCGGCGGGGAACAGGGTAGGACCCAGTACTTC
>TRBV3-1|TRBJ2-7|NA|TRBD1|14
CASSRRQGAGEQYF
TGTGCCAGCAGCCGCAGACAGGGGGCGGGAGAGCAGTACTTC
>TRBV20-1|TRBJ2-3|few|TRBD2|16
CSARHTSGGYTDTQYF
TGCAGTGCTAGACACACTAGCGGGGGATACACAGATACGCAGTATTTT
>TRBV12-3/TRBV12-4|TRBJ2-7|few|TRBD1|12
CASSRQGTVQYF
TGTGCCAGCAGTCGACAGGGGACGGTGCAGTACTTC
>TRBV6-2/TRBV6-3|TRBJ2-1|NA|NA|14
CASRFTGGYNEQFF
TGTGCCAGCAGATTCACCGGGGGATACAATGAGCAGTTCTTC
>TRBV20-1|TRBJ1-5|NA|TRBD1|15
CSAYATGKSNQPQHF
TGCAGTGCTTACGCGACAGGGAAGAGCAATCAGCCCCAGCATTTT
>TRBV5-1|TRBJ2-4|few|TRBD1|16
CASSLGDRAEKNIQYF
TGCGCCAGCAGCTTGGGGGACAGGGCGGAGAAAAACATTCAGTACTTC
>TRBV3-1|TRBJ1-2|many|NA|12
CASSQGEYGYTF
TGTGCCAGCAGCCAAGGCGAGTATGGCTACACCTTC
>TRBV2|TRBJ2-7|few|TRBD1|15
CASRLGTVSSYEQYF
TGTGCCAGCAGACTGGGGACAGTGAGCTCCTACGAGCAGTACTTC
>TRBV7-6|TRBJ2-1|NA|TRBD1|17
CASSSGQGGSSYNEQFF
TGTGCCAGCAGCTCGGGACAGGGGGGTAGCTCCTACAATGAGCAGTTCTTC
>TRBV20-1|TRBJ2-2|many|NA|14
CSARKGRDTGELFF
TGCAGTGCTAGAAAGGGACGGGACACCGGGGAGCTGTTTTTT
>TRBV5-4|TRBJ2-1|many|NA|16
CASSFYLRGKANEQFF
TGTGCCAGCAGCTTTTACCTACGGGGGAAAGCCAATGAGCAGTTCTTC
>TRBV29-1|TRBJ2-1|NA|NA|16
CSVSGGRNWAYNEQFF
TGCAGCGTTTCGGGGGGCCGGAATTGGGCCTACAATGAGCAGTTCTTC
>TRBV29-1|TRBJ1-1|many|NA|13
CSVELRTYTEAFF
TGCAGCGTTGAATTGAGGACCTACACTGAAGCTTTCTTT
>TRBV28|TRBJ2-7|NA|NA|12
CASSLSKGEQYF
TGTGCCAGCAGTTTATCCAAGGGCGAGCAGTACTTC
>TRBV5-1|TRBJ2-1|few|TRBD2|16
CASSFYAGEAYNEQFF
TGCGCCAGCAGCTTTTACGCGGGAGAGGCCTACAATGAGCAGTTCTTC
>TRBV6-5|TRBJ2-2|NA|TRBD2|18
CASSYSKVLGEGTGELFF
TGTGCCAGCAGTTACTCGAAAGTCCTGGGGGAGGGCACCGGGGAGCTGTTTTTT
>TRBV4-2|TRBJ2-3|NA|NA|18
CASSQDGGSKPSTDTQYF
TGTGCCAGCAGCCAAGATGGAGGGAGCAAGCCAAGCACAGATACGCAGTATTTT
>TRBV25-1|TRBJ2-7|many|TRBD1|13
CASSGRTGNEQYF
TGTGCCAGCAGTGGGCGGACAGGGAACGAGCAGTACTTC
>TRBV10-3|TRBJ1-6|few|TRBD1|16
CAISLRQGVGGSPLHF
TGTGCCATCAGTTTAAGACAGGGGGTTGGCGGTTCACCCCTCCACTTT
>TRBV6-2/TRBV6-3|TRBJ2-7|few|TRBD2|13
CATRSGSRYEQYF
TGTGCCACTAGGAGCGGGAGCCGCTACGAGCAGTACTTC
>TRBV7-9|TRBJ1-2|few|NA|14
CASSLAHGAHGYTF
TGTGCCAGCAGCTTAGCGCATGGGGCTCATGGCTACACCTTC
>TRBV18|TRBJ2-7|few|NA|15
CASSPPRPDPYEQYF
TGTGCCAGCTCACCTCCCCGACCGGATCCCTACGAGCAGTACTTC
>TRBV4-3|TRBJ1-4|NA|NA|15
CASSQGGNRHEKLFF
TGCGCCAGCAGCCAAGGAGGTAACAGGCACGAAAAACTGTTTTTT
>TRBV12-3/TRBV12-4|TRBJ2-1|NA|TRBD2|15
CASSFAGGQFDEQFF
TGTGCCAGCAGTTTTGCGGGGGGGCAATTCGATGAGCAGTTCTTC
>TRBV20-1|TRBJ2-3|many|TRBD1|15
CSELDIEGATDTQYF
TGCAGTGAGTTGGACATTGAGGGGGCAACAGATACGCAGTATTTT
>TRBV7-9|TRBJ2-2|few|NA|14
CASSLVASPGELFF
TGTGCCAGCAGCTTAGTGGCTAGCCCCGGGGAGCTGTTTTTT
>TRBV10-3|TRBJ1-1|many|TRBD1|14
CAISPDREGTEAFF
TGTGCCATCAGCCCGGACAGGGAAGGCACTGAAGCTTTCTTT
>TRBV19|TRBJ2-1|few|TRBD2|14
CASSIVSGGAGWFF
TGTGCCAGTAGTATAGTTAGCGGGGGAGCTGGGTGGTTCTTC
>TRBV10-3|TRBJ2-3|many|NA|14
CAISEGRNTDTQYF
TGTGCCATCAGTGAGGGGAGAAACACAGATACGCAGTATTTT
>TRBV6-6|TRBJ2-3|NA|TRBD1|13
CASSQRGQDTQYF
TGTGCCAGCAGTCAAAGGGGGCAGGATACGCAGTATTTT